Below, one TCR beta chain is given with its context. This sample stems from a study of early stage breast cancer tumors. At the level of the study: Most invasive tumors, about 75% of the 16, were ER+/PR+/HER2-.

The CDR3 contains 12 residues. V lost 4 bases and J lost 9; bases outside the gene matches: 3. Looked up from germline, CDR1 is SGHRS and CDR2 is YFSETQ. Each sample had two DNA replicates, 0.5 ug blood or 1.5 ug tissue. Measured with immunoSEQ multiplex PCR; TCRdb has only the in-frame clones, and not every one. The table has 20,000 to 25,000 clones, about three quarters seen once. The sample taken for sequencing was blood. The receptor comes from a person in their 60s with breast cancer. J is TRBJ2-1 and V is TRBV5-1; 8 bases are a match to TRBD1. The CDR3 DNA reads TGCGCCAGCAGCACCAGGGGGCTTGAGCAGTTCTTC. It is translated as CASSTRGLEQFF.